Shown below are 3 T cell receptor beta chains from a single sample sequenced in a study of a mutant IDH1 vaccine in newly diagnosed glioma. What these receptors recognize is not known. TCRdb's copy holds only in-frame clones and misses some; the assay was immunoSEQ multiplex PCR. Of almost 95,000 clones in the sample, roughly 90% are singletons; the top ten hold around 0.73%. The time point denotes: week 47, end of study. Doses comprised 300 ug of mutant IDH1 20-mer peptide each, plus topical imiquimod. This material consisted of PBMCs, taken from a glioma patient whose treatment included an IDH1 peptide vaccine. The receptors shown here come from a woman aged 45-65 years with glioma.

The chain links TRBV5-4 to TRBJ2-5; D may be TRBD1 (5 bases). The J call may not be correct, given that the DNA end is closer to TRBJ2-7. The CDR3 sequence is 14 residues long. CDR1 and CDR2 from the germline V gene are SGHNT and YYREEE (reference sequence). CDR3 in amino acids: CASSLEAGIDEQYF. The CDR3 DNA reads TGTGCCAGCAGCTTGGAGGCAGGGATCGACGAGCAGTACTTC.

This clone was seen a handful of times. The chain has TRBV19 and TRBJ1-1; D ambiguous. Germline CDR1 is LNHDA and CDR2 is SQIVND (reference sequence). CDR3 length: 13 residues. The ends were cut back, 4 bases at V and 0 bases at J, with 6 bases in the middle. The CDR3 is CASSTLMNTEAFF. CDR3 sequence (DNA): TGTGCCAGTAGTACACTGATGAACACTGAAGCTTTCTTT.

The chain couples TRBV6-1 to TRBJ2-3, with 8 positions matching TRBD2. Germline V lookup: CDR1 MNHNS, CDR2 SASEGT. J gave up 2 bases and V 3 bases, and 7 bases lay outside the gene matches. This CDR3 spans 16 amino acids. The CDR3 DNA follows: TGTGCCAGCAGTGACGCGAGCGGGGGATACACAGATACGCAGTATTTT. Amino acids: CASSDASGGYTDTQYF.